The 14 T cell receptor beta chains in this list originate from one sample, sequenced in a study of OX40 agonist ivuxolimab in advanced cancers. Produced via immunoSEQ multiplex PCR; TCRdb's table is partial and in-frame only. The table lists 50,000 to 70,000 clones, roughly 90% of them singletons. The source material was CD4+ or CD8+ T cells sorted from blood, sampled in a trial of the OX40 agonist ivuxolimab. Receptors were obtained from an adult with an advanced solid tumor such as melanoma, head and neck, liver or kidney cancer.

This sequence joins TRBV7-2 and TRBJ2-7; a weak D match, TRBD1 (6 bases). Germline V gene data show CDR1 as SGHTA and CDR2 as FQGNSA. Trimming cost V 1 base and J 6 bases, with 16 bases left between them. The CDR3 length is 15 residues. As DNA, the CDR3 is TGTGCCAGCAGCTTAGGGGGGCCGACGCGGCGCGAGCAGTACTTC. Amino acids: CASSLGGPTRREQYF. The full variable domain, rest sourced from reference TRBV7-2 and TRBJ2-7, is GAGVSQSPSNKVTEKGKDVELRCDPISGHTALYWYRQSLGQGLEFLIYFQGNSAPDKSGLPSDRFSAERTGGSVSTLTIQRTQQEDSAVYLCASSLGGPTRREQYFGPGTRLTVT.

The V call is TRBV6-5, the J call TRBJ2-2; 7 bases match TRBD1. The CDR3 has 16 residues. The germline gives CDR1 MNHEY, CDR2 SVGAGI. The ends lost 0 bases at V and 6 bases at J; junction bases unmatched: 7. CDR3 bases: TGTGCCAGCAGTTACTCTGGGACAGTTTTCGCCGGGGAGCTGTTTTTT. Residues: CASSYSGTVFAGELFF.

The chain recombines TRBV6-5 with TRBJ2-2; 7 nucleotides match TRBD1. The V segment lost 4 bases and the J segment 1 base; nucleotides outside the gene matches: 6. The CDR3 runs to 16 residues. Germline-derived CDR1 and CDR2 are MNHEY and SVGAGI. For the CDR3, the DNA is TGTGCCAGCAGTTTAATGGACAGGCAGAACACCGGGGAGCTGTTTTTT. Translated: CASSLMDRQNTGELFF.

This chain uses TRBV7-9 with TRBJ2-1, with 8 bases fitting TRBD2. Germline lookup yields CDR1 SEHNR and CDR2 FQNEAQ (reference sequence). The trim removed 0 bases at V and 7 bases at J, leaving 11 bases unmatched. This CDR3 region has 17 residues. The CDR3 here is CASSLARNGRGWNEQFF. In DNA, the CDR3 is TGTGCCAGCAGCTTAGCGAGGAACGGGAGGGGATGGAATGAGCAGTTCTTC.

The chain combines TRBV6-5 with TRBJ1-1, with unresolved D. CDR3 size: 15 residues. The germline V gene has CDR1 MNHEY and CDR2 SVGAGI. V gave up 0 bases and J gave up 0 bases, with 8 bases separating them. CDR3 protein: CASSYSRRMNTEAFF. DNA of the CDR3: TGTGCCAGCAGTTACTCGAGACGGATGAACACTGAAGCTTTCTTT.

The chain combines TRBV7-2 with TRBJ1-5; 8 bases line up with TRBD1. CDR1 SGHTA and CDR2 FQGNSA come from the germline V gene. This CDR3 has 15 amino acids. V shed 5 bases and J 6 bases; nucleotides not matched to a gene: 9. Written as DNA, the CDR3 is TGTGCCAGCAGCGCCGGACAGGGTAGGGGTCAGCCCCAGCATTTT. The encoded protein is CASSAGQGRGQPQHF. The entire variable domain, with the rest obtained from reference TRBV7-2 and TRBJ1-5, is as follows: GAGVSQSPSNKVTEKGKDVELRCDPISGHTALYWYRQSLGQGLEFLIYFQGNSAPDKSGLPSDRFSAERTGGSVSTLTIQRTQQEDSAVYLCASSAGQGRGQPQHFGDGTRLSIL.

The CDR3 sequence is CASSPVPGSYQPQHF. CDR3 in DNA: TGTGCCAGCTCACCCGTCCCAGGATCATATCAGCCCCAGCATTTT. The chain carries TRBV18 and TRBJ1-5, with D hard to call. The CDR3 totals 15 residues. V was pared by 3 bases and J by 5 bases, with 14 bases between. Germline CDR1 reads KGHSH; CDR2 reads LQKENI. The variable domain in full, with the rest retrieved from reference TRBV18 and TRBJ1-5, is NAGVMQNPRHLVRRRGQEARLRCSPMKGHSHVYWYRQLPEEGLKFMVYLQKENIIDESGMPKERFSAEFPKEGPSILRIQQVVRGDSAAYFCASSPVPGSYQPQHFGDGTRLSIL.

The V gene is TRBV5-8, the J gene TRBJ2-6; D gene ambiguous. Looked up from germline, CDR1 is SGHTS and CDR2 is YDEGEE. This CDR3 is 16 amino acids long. V lost 3 bases and J 3 bases, leaving 13 bases between the germline ends. The CDR3 nucleotides are TGTGCCAGCAGCTCTGGGCTCCTCAGTGGGGCCAACGTCCTGACTTTC. Protein: CASSSGLLSGANVLTF.

This clone was detected a few times. This chain connects TRBV29-1 to TRBJ2-7, with D unclear. From germline, CDR1 is SQVTM and CDR2 ANQGSEA. V was pared by 7 bases and J by 0 bases, with 10 bases between. CDR3 length: 12 amino acids. The DNA for the CDR3 is TGCAGCGCTGCGGTCAACTCCTACGAGCAGTACTTC. Encoded protein: CSAAVNSYEQYF.

Only one count was recorded for this clone. The chain recombines TRBV7-6 with TRBJ2-1; 11 positions match TRBD2. Per the germline V gene, CDR1 is SGHVS and CDR2 is FNYEAQ. The CDR3 consists of 17 residues. V lost 4 bases and J lost 0; bases outside the gene matches: 5. CDR3 in DNA: TGTGCCAGCAGCTCTCGACTAGCGGGGAACTCCTACAATGAGCAGTTCTTC. Residues: CASSSRLAGNSYNEQFF.

This chain uses TRBV10-1 with TRBJ1-1; a possible D gene is TRBD1 (5 bases). This CDR3 is 14 amino acids long. Germline CDR1 is WNHNN and CDR2 is SYGVQD (reference sequence). V dropped 0 bases and J dropped 4 bases, with 9 bases sitting between them. Here the CDR3 DNA reads TGCGCCAGCAGTGAGTCCCAGGGATCCACTGAAGCTTTCTTT. It encodes CASSESQGSTEAFF.

This sequence joins TRBV30 and TRBJ1-4, with TRBD1 identical over 10 bases. The CDR3 contains 15 residues. The ends lost 5 bases at V and 12 bases at J; junction bases unmatched: 15. Germline-derived CDR1 and CDR2 are GTSNPN and SVGIG (reference sequence). DNA for the CDR3: TGTGCCTGGTGCCGCAAGACAGGGGGCAATGATGAACTGTTTTTT. Residues: CAWCRKTGGNDELFF.

This chain links TRBV7-2 with TRBJ1-5, with D possibly TRBD1 on 5 matching bases. Trimming pared 5 bases from V and 5 bases from J, leaving 16 bases between. The CDR3 runs to 15 residues. Germline V lookup: CDR1 SGHTA, CDR2 FQGNSA. CDR3 residues: CASSRDSPRDQPQHF. The CDR3 DNA reads TGTGCCAGCAGCCGCGACAGTCCTCGGGATCAGCCCCAGCATTTT.

This chain links TRBV7-2 with TRBJ2-3, with 8 bases matching TRBD2. The V segment lost 4 bases and the J segment 1 base; nucleotides outside the gene matches: 7. Germline CDR1 reads SGHTA; CDR2 reads FQGNSA. The length of the CDR3 is 16 residues. The CDR3 coding sequence is TGTGCCAGCAGCTACAAGAGAGCGGGAGGCACAGATACGCAGTATTTT. The encoded protein is CASSYKRAGGTDTQYF.